This record covers a single TCR beta chain. The table lists this clonotype with many counts. This clone's antigen is unknown. It has no much larger one-base neighbor in the sample; base qualities were not kept. This specimen comes from a study of spatial heterogeneity in lung cancer (dated by TCRdb to the late 2010s). Background for the entire study: Beta-chain transcripts were consistently detected in greater numbers than alpha-chain transcripts, which likely reflects a higher abundance of beta-chain transcripts. In the raw uncorrected reads, each unique combination of TCR and UMI appeared more than ten times on average. In non-small cell lung cancer, the study quantitatively compared TCR alpha and beta repertoires across several tumor regions, matched nontumor lung, and blood. Nonsynonymous mutation counts, determined by whole-exome sequencing of tumor tissue, were related to features of the TCR repertoire. Both alpha and beta chains were TCR-sequenced in samples taken at surgery, namely 220 tumor regions, more than 62 matched nontumor lung samples and 55 to 60 PBMC samples.

The time point label, as the study defines it: sample taken at primary tumor resection. Whole RNA extracted from tumor and nontumor lung tissue, or from cryopreserved PBMC samples, was used for TCR sequencing without cell sorting. Samples were obtained from 72 patients with early-stage, untreated non-small cell lung cancer from the lung TRACERx cohort. Only patients for whom sufficient RNA was available from at least two tumor regions were selected for TCR sequencing. The CDR3 runs 15 amino acids, cysteine and phenylalanine included. Only the CDR3 DNA is retained, 45 bases long and in frame from the first base. Trimming takes 1 base from V and 2 bases from J, and the germline ends sit 13 bases apart. The germline V gene gives CDR1 as SGHRS and CDR2 as YFSETQ. General conclusions and limits of the study: Confirming at a functional level the hypothesis that regional TCRs recognize regional mutations was considered to require additional single-cell paired TCR alpha and beta sequencing. Ubiquitous expanded tumor TCRs showed up in blood more often at tumor resection than at routine follow-up.

Library preparation was by 5' RACE. The sequencing machine was a NextSeq 500. The TCR library protocol attached a unique molecular identifier to each TCR cDNA molecule to allow correction of PCR and sequencing errors. The study's own analysis went as follows. TCR identification, UMI-based error correction and CDR3 extraction were all carried out with Decombinator tools. TCRs above a frequency of 2 per 1,000, corresponding to the top 1% of the tumor frequency distribution, were defined as expanded. Rényi diversity was computed with the R vegan package after subsampling each repertoire 100 times to 5,000 TCRs. CDR3 similarity networks were built from amino acid triplet string-kernel similarity, with CDR3s being connected when pairwise similarity was above 0.82. The public reads were reanalyzed by TCRdb: fastp trimming at Q25, MiXCR alignment, in-frame beta chains only. Each CDR3 protein gets just one entry, which takes the most common genes and DNA from the rows behind it. It is TCRdb's table, rather than the study itself, that gives the V and J calls and clone size. For this sample there are 39,000 or so distinct CDR3 sequences; around 7% appear just once. Around 30% of the sample rests with the top ten.

Rearrangement joined TRBV5-1 to TRBJ2-7; the best D guess is TRBD2, with 5 bases matching. The sequence was collected from a male donor with early-stage non-small cell lung cancer. The source was PBMCs, collected at surgery. CDR3 loop: CASSLSGSEAYEQYF. The DNA is TGCGCCAGCAGCTTGTCGGGGAGTGAGGCCTACGAGCAGTACTTC. The CDR3 plus the reference TRBV5-1 and TRBJ2-7 genes for the other parts give the full variable domain: KAGVTQTPRYLIKTRGQQVTLSCSPISGHRSVSWYQQTPGQGLQFLFEYFSETQRNKGNFPGRFSGRQFSNSRSEMNVSTLELGDSALYLCASSLSGSEAYEQYFGPGTRLTVT.